These 20 T cell receptor beta chains originate from one sample sequenced in a study of shared T cell receptors in the human thymus. This table comes from immunoSEQ multiplex PCR, and its TCRdb copy is limited to in-frame clones, with some not included. The sample lists roughly 500,000 clones; 75% to 80% were seen once. This same sample was also taken into another study, of human thymus T cells.

Sample: thymocytes. These receptors originate from a boy under three years old with a congenital heart defect.

V usage is TRBV4-3 and J usage is TRBJ2-2, with D perhaps matching TRBD1 (6 bases). Per the germline V gene, CDR1 is LGHNA and CDR2 is YSLEER. V was trimmed by 0 bases and J by 1 base, leaving 12 bases between them. This CDR3 has 17 amino acids. The CDR3 sequence: CASSQDLTGLNTGELFF. DNA of the CDR3: TGCGCCAGCAGCCAAGACCTAACAGGGCTGAACACCGGGGAGCTGTTTTTT.

DNA for the CDR3: TGTGCCAGCAGTCCTCGTACCGGGACAGGGAGAGTCACCGGGGAGCTGTTTTTT. Its translation: CASSPRTGTGRVTGELFF. The genes are TRBV27 and TRBJ2-2, with 9 nucleotides matching TRBD1. This CDR3 comprises 18 residues. The V segment lost 5 bases and the J segment 4 bases; nucleotides outside the gene matches: 14. CDR1 and CDR2 from the germline V gene are MNHEY and SMNVEV (reference sequence).

The genes are TRBV27 and TRBJ2-3; TRBD1 matches 11 bases. V lost 8 bases, J lost 2 bases, and 18 bases stayed unmatched. Germline lookup yields CDR1 MNHEY and CDR2 SMNVEV (reference sequence). There are 19 residues in the CDR3. The CDR3 DNA reads TGTGCCAGCGCCAAGTGGGACAGGGGGAACCAGAGGCACACAGATACGCAGTATTTT. Protein: CASAKWDRGNQRHTDTQYF.

This clone was counted only a few times. The chain joins TRBV19 to TRBJ2-6; no firm D call. Germline CDR1 LNHDA, CDR2 SQIVND (reference sequence). The length of the CDR3 is 18 residues. Trimming removed 5 bases at V and 3 bases at J, with 20 bases between. The CDR3 DNA is TGTGCCAGTAGTTCACTTAATCCGGATCCTAGTGGGGCCAACGTCCTGACTTTC. As protein: CASSSLNPDPSGANVLTF.

A remark on this clone: An end of the junction differs from the germline gene, which may be a read error. V gene TRBV5-6 combines with J gene TRBJ1-1, with 7 bases fitting TRBD1. The CDR3 runs to 18 residues. The germline V gene has CDR1 SGHDT and CDR2 YYEEEE. CDR3 bases: TGTACCAGCAGCTTGGTGGACAGGACGGACCCCCAGAACACTGAAGCTTTCTTT. Translation: CTSSLVDRTDPQNTEAFF.

In its sample, this clone was seen a few times. The chain couples TRBV7-8 to TRBJ1-1, with D unresolved. Germline V gene lookup returns CDR1 SGHVS and CDR2 FQNEAQ. The V end was cut by 5 bases, the J end by 4 bases, with 8 bases between. CDR3 length: 12 amino acids. The CDR3 sequence: CASSPVGTEAFF. The CDR3 region has the DNA TGTGCCAGCAGCCCGGTCGGCACTGAAGCTTTCTTT.

The V call is TRBV4-3, the J call TRBJ1-4; 7 nucleotides agree with TRBD1. Per the germline V gene, CDR1 is LGHNA and CDR2 is YSLEER. This CDR3 is 18 amino acids long. The V gene end was trimmed by 3 bases and the J gene end by 4 bases; junction bases not matched to a gene: 14. The CDR3 sequence is CASSQDPSNRGINEKLFF. The CDR3, as DNA: TGCGCCAGCAGCCAGGACCCTTCAAACAGGGGAATTAATGAAAAACTGTTTTTT.

The chain has TRBV5-1 and TRBJ2-1; 8 nucleotides align to TRBD2. The V segment lost 0 bases and the J segment 3 bases; nucleotides outside the gene matches: 5. The CDR3 runs 16 residues. Germline V CDR1 and CDR2: SGHRS, YFSETQ. CDR3 amino acids: CASSLAGLARYNEQFF. Here the CDR3 DNA reads TGCGCCAGCAGCTTGGCCGGACTAGCCCGCTACAATGAGCAGTTCTTC.

The CDR3 spells CASSWSGPPYEQYF. Written as DNA, the CDR3 is TGTGCCAGCAGCTGGAGCGGACCTCCCTACGAGCAGTACTTC. The chain carries TRBV11-2 and TRBJ2-7; perhaps TRBD2 as D (5 bases). The CDR3 runs to 14 residues. Deletions cut 4 bases from V and 2 bases from J, with 12 bases between. From germline, CDR1 is SGHAT and CDR2 FQNNGV.

A few counts support this clone. V is TRBV19 and J is TRBJ1-5; D might be TRBD1 (6 bases). The CDR3 is 17 amino acids. The germline CDR1 and CDR2 sequences are LNHDA and SQIVND (reference sequence). The V end was cut by 9 bases, the J end by 0 bases, with 21 bases between. The CDR3 DNA reads TGTGCCAGCTGCCAATCAGCAGGGGCTCATAGCAATCAGCCCCAGCATTTT. This sequence encodes CASCQSAGAHSNQPQHF. Based on the CDR3 plus reference TRBV19 and TRBJ1-5, the full variable domain is DGGITQSPKYLFRKEGQNVTLSCEQNLNHDAMYWYRQDPGQGLRLIYYSQIVNDFQKGDIAEGYSVSREKKESFPLTVTSAQKNPTAFYLCASCQSAGAHSNQPQHFGDGTRLSIL.

The chain has TRBV28 and TRBJ2-7, with 7 bases identical to TRBD1. V lost 8 bases to trimming and J lost 5 bases; unmatched junction nucleotides: 24. The CDR3 has 18 residues. The germline V gene encodes CDR1 MDHEN and CDR2 SYDVKM. The CDR3 reads CASRRPRSSRRTGDEQYF. The CDR3 bases are TGTGCCAGCCGACGGCCCAGGTCGTCGAGGCGCACAGGGGACGAGCAGTACTTC.

J is TRBJ2-7 and V is TRBV5-4; 16 bases fit TRBD2. This CDR3 is 19 amino acids long. CDR1 SGHNT and CDR2 YYREEE come from the germline V gene (reference sequence). After removal of 0 bases from V and 4 bases from J, the junction contained 10 bases not matched to a gene. DNA of the CDR3: TGTGCCAGCAGCTTGGTCCCGGGACTAGCGGGAGGGCCGAGGTACGAGCAGTACTTC. Its protein product is CASSLVPGLAGGPRYEQYF.

The rearrangement links TRBV6-6 to TRBJ2-5, with a possible D match to TRBD1 (5 bases). CDR3 length equals 13 residues. Trimming took 2 bases from V and 6 from J, leaving 10 bases between them. The germline V gene encodes CDR1 MNHNY and CDR2 SVGAGI (reference sequence). The CDR3 DNA sequence: TGTGCCAGCAGTTACACCAGGGCTAAGACCCAGTACTTC. It specifies CASSYTRAKTQYF.

The table lists this clone with a count of one. V is TRBV27 and J is TRBJ1-5; 8 nucleotides line up with TRBD1. This CDR3 contains 15 residues. Germline lookup yields CDR1 MNHEY and CDR2 SMNVEV (reference sequence). The V and J ends lost 2 bases and 2 bases, in that order; junction bases with no gene match: 2. CDR3 sequence: CASSLTGGGNQPQHF. DNA for the CDR3: TGTGCCAGCAGTTTAACAGGGGGGGGCAATCAGCCCCAGCATTTT.

This clone was seen just once. V and J are TRBV7-6 and TRBJ2-1; TRBD1 matches at 10 bases. Germline trimming cut 5 bases from V and 2 bases from J; bases unmatched to any gene: 6. Germline assignment: CDR1 SGHVS and CDR2 FNYEAQ. The CDR3 contains 16 residues. The CDR3 here is CASSPRQGATYNEQFF. The CDR3 DNA reads TGTGCCAGCAGCCCCCGACAGGGGGCGACCTACAATGAGCAGTTCTTC.

This clone has more than one count but fewer than ten. The chain has TRBV10-3 and TRBJ2-7, with D perhaps matching TRBD1 (5 bases). The CDR3 is 14 residues long. The ends were cut back, 2 bases at V and 6 bases at J, with 14 bases in the middle. Germline-derived CDR1 and CDR2 are ENHRY and SYGVKD. The CDR3 loop is CAISEQGTATEQYF. Written as DNA, the CDR3 is TGTGCCATCAGTGAGCAGGGTACGGCTACCGAGCAGTACTTC.

V is TRBV27 and J is TRBJ2-7, with TRBD2 matching over 16 bases. After removal of 3 bases from V and 7 bases from J, the junction contained 9 bases not matched to a gene. The CDR3 is 17 residues long. The germline CDR1 and CDR2 sequences are MNHEY and SMNVEV (reference sequence). The CDR3 nucleotides read TGTGCCAGCAGTTTCCGCCGCTGGGGACTAGCGGGAGGGGAGCAGTACTTC. Translation: CASSFRRWGLAGGEQYF.

This clone occurred once. CDR3 protein: CASRLESLAGGKLGAYEQYF. The CDR3, as DNA: TGTGCAAGTCGCTTAGAATCTCTAGCGGGGGGAAAACTGGGGGCTTACGAGCAGTACTTC. The rearrangement links TRBV12-2 to TRBJ2-7; no check of the table's D call, TRBD2, against the DNA was made. TRBV12-2 is assigned pseudogene status. There are 20 residues in the CDR3.

This rearrangement joins TRBV5-1 to TRBJ2-1; 11 nucleotides line up with TRBD2. The CDR3 is 16 amino acids. CDR1 SGHRS and CDR2 YFSETQ come from the germline V gene. Trimming took 3 bases from V and 7 from J; bases not matched to a gene: 9. CDR3 nucleotides: TGCGCCAGCAGCTGCGGGACTAGCGGCCCCGAGAATGAGCAGTTCTTC. Residues: CASSCGTSGPENEQFF. Full variable domain (remainder filled in from reference TRBV5-1 and TRBJ2-1): KAGVTQTPRYLIKTRGQQVTLSCSPISGHRSVSWYQQTPGQGLQFLFEYFSETQRNKGNFPGRFSGRQFSNSRSEMNVSTLELGDSALYLCASSCGTSGPENEQFFGPGTRLTVL.

The gene calls are TRBV5-6 and TRBJ1-1; weak D call: TRBD1 (6 bases). The ends were cut back, 3 bases at V and 0 bases at J, with 18 bases in the middle. The V gene's germline CDR1 is SGHDT and CDR2 YYEEEE. The CDR3 is made up of 17 amino acids. The DNA for the CDR3 is TGTGCCAGCAGCTCCCCGATCGGGACACCGATGAACACTGAAGCTTTCTTT. Translation gives CASSSPIGTPMNTEAFF.